This T cell receptor beta chain comes out of a study of T cell changes during pregnancy in multiple sclerosis (dated by TCRdb to 2018 to 2020). About the full investigation: In women with multiple sclerosis, the researchers looked at how the T cell repertoire shifted as pregnancy progressed.

For this clone: Its specific antigen is unknown. No base qualities exist here, and no much larger clone lies one base off it.

Library preparation employed the immunoSEQ multiplex PCR assay. As stored in TCRdb, this immuneACCESS dataset retains in-frame rearrangements with V and J assigned. A fraction of the clones does not appear; measured against another copy, unresolved V genes explain less than half of the discrepancy, and the remainder lacks a known reason. The sample profile shows more than 45,000 clones; roughly 94% of them were found once. Clones ranked in the top ten supply approximately 0.49% of the sample. V gives up 7 bases and J gives up 8 bases, and the segment between their germline ends measures 20 bases. CDR1 and CDR2 were assigned from the germline V gene (reference sequence) as MNHNY and SVGAGI. Taken from cysteine to phenylalanine, the CDR3 has 14 residues. The sequence is cut down to CDR3 DNA, 42 bases in frame from base 1.

The sequence links TRBV6-6 to TRBJ1-2; a confident D gene designation cannot be given. This TCR came from a female donor with multiple sclerosis, enrolled in a pregnancy study. Specimen: CD4+ T cells from peripheral blood mononuclear cells, collected in the first trimester of pregnancy. CDR3 loop: CASIRMHFSGGYTF. The sequenced DNA is TGTGCCAGCATCCGGATGCATTTTTCGGGAGGCTACACCTTC.